Detailed here is one TCR beta chain. Profiled with immunoSEQ multiplex PCR; TCRdb holds only in-frame clones, not every one. The table includes a few hundred thousand clones, about 91% detected once. Germline trimming cut 5 bases from V and 1 base from J; bases unmatched to any gene: 9. The length of the CDR3 is 17 residues. Germline CDR1 and CDR2: SGHTA and FQGTGA. This entry is derived from a study of blood T cell repertoires in COVID-19. The overall study: Collection of acute and convalescent COVID-19 samples took place in the United States, Italy and Spain.

V and J are TRBV7-3 and TRBJ2-1; 9 bases are shared with TRBD1. The sequence derives from a woman under 40 who had recovered from COVID-19. Specimen: peripheral blood. The CDR3 sequence: CASSPGQGRESYNEQFF. CDR3 in DNA: TGTGCCAGCAGCCCGGGACAGGGCCGAGAGTCCTACAATGAGCAGTTCTTC.